This TCR beta chain was observed in a study of cytomegalovirus exposure and HLA in healthy donors. The approximately 130-subject validation cohort, separate from the roughly 700-subject first cohort, included the donors. Points on this clone: The target antigen is unknown.

Study-wide findings and caveats: The authors confirmed in vitro that a few CMV-associated chains were specific for CMV antigens. According to reports, the classifier identified cytomegalovirus status with high specificity and sensitivity.

TCRdb keeps only in-frame clones here, not all; method: immunoSEQ multiplex PCR. Among 110,000 or so clones listed, roughly 82% were seen once. Germline CDR1 and CDR2: LGHNA and YNFKEQ. V lost 1 base and J lost 3; bases outside the gene matches: 4. This CDR3 is built from 16 residues. This receptor was obtained from a man between 18 and 35 years old in good health and CMV-seronegative. The sample was PBMCs. The genes are TRBV4-2 and TRBJ2-3, with TRBD1 identical over 10 bases. DNA of the CDR3: TGTGCCAGCAGCCAAGGTGTGGGACAGGGGACAGATACGCAGTATTTT. It translates to CASSQGVGQGTDTQYF.